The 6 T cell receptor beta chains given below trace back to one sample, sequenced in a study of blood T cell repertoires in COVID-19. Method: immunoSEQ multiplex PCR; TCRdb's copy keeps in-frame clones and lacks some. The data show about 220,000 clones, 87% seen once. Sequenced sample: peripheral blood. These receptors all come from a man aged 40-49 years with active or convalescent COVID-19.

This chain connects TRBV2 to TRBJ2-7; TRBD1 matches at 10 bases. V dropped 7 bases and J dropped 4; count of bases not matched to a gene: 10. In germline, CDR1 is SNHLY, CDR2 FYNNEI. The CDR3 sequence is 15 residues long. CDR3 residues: CASIKRQGALYEQYF. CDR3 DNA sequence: TGTGCCAGCATAAAGCGACAGGGGGCGCTTTACGAGCAGTACTTC.

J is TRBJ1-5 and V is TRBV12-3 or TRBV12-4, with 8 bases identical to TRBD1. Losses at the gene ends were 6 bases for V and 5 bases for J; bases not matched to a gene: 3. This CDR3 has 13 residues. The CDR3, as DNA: TGTGCCAGCAGGGACAGGGCGTATCAGCCCCAGCATTTT. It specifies CASRDRAYQPQHF.

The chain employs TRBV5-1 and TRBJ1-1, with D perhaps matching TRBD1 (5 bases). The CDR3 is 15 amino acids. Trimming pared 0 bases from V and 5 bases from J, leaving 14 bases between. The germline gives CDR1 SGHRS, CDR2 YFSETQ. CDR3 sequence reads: CASSLANQGSTEAFF. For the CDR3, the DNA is TGCGCCAGCAGCTTGGCCAACCAGGGATCTACTGAAGCTTTCTTT.

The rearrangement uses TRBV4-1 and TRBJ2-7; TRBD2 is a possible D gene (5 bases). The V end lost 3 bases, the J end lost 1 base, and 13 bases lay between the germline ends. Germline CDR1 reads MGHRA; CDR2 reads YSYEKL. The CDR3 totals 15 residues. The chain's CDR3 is CASSHPLGGSYEQYF. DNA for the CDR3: TGCGCCAGCAGCCACCCACTAGGAGGTTCCTACGAGCAGTACTTC.

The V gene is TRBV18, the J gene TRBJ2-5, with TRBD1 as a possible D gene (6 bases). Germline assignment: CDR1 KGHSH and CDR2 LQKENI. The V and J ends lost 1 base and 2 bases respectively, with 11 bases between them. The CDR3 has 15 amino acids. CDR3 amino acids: CASSPLARGQETQYF. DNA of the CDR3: TGTGCCAGCTCACCACTTGCCAGGGGACAAGAGACCCAGTACTTC.

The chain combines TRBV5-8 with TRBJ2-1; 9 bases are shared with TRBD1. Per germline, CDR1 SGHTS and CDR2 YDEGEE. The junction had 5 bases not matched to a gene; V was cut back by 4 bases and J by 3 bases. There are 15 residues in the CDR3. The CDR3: CASSPTGGVYNEQFF. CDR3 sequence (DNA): TGTGCCAGCAGCCCGACAGGGGGGGTCTACAATGAGCAGTTCTTC.